The 13 T cell receptor beta chains below come from one sample, sequenced in a study of blood T cell repertoires in COVID-19. Sequencing was performed with immunoSEQ multiplex PCR; in TCRdb, only in-frame clones are kept and a portion is missing. Here the sample spans roughly 73,000 clones, 89% being singletons. Sample: peripheral blood. These TCRs come from a man at least 80 years old with acute or convalescent COVID-19.

J is TRBJ1-6 and V is TRBV2; D is ambiguous. V shed 7 bases and J shed 7 bases, with 11 bases lying between them. The CDR3 is 13 amino acids. Germline V lookup: CDR1 SNHLY, CDR2 FYNNEI. The CDR3 DNA sequence: TGTGCCAGCACCCAAACCCGGAATTCACCCCTCCACTTT. As protein: CASTQTRNSPLHF.

The rearrangement joins TRBV2 to TRBJ2-7, with 9 bases that match TRBD1. V lost 0 bases to trimming and J lost 5 bases; unmatched junction nucleotides: 8. Looked up from germline, CDR1 is SNHLY and CDR2 is FYNNEI. The CDR3 covers 16 residues. CDR3 sequence: CASSEATGGIFDEQYF. CDR3 coding DNA: TGTGCCAGCAGTGAAGCGACAGGGGGAATTTTCGACGAGCAGTACTTC.

The chain is built from TRBV30 and TRBJ1-2; 9 bases map to TRBD1. The CDR3 runs to 17 residues. The germline CDR1 and CDR2 sequences are GTSNPN and SVGIG (reference sequence). V shed 1 base, J shed 6 bases, and the junction held 15 bases outside the gene matches. The CDR3, as DNA: TGTGCCTGGAGTGACGAACCTTCCTACAGGGGGCTGGATGGCTACACCTTC. Translation gives CAWSDEPSYRGLDGYTF.

V is TRBV7-9 and J is TRBJ2-2; the D is unclear. Trimming removed 1 base from V and 2 bases from J, with 8 bases in between. The germline V gene has CDR1 SEHNR and CDR2 FQNEAQ (reference sequence). The CDR3 contains 15 residues. CDR3 DNA sequence: TGTGCCAGCAGCTTAGGGCCCCCTAACACCGGGGAGCTGTTTTTT. Encoded protein: CASSLGPPNTGELFF.

This chain connects TRBV19 to TRBJ1-2; 9 nucleotides agree with TRBD1. The CDR3 loop spans 15 amino acids. Trimming cost V 7 bases and J 1 base; bases outside gene matches: 7. Germline CDR1 is LNHDA and CDR2 is SQIVND (reference sequence). Here the CDR3 reads CASTTPGQGNYGYTF. In nucleotides, the CDR3 is TGTGCCAGTACCACCCCGGGACAGGGTAACTATGGCTACACCTTC.

The chain recombines TRBV25-1 with TRBJ2-5, with 7 bases identical to TRBD1. Germline values: CDR1 MGHDK, CDR2 SYGVNS. This CDR3 has 13 residues. Trimming at V came to 8 bases and at J to 1 base, leaving 4 bases not matched to a gene. The CDR3 spells CASRRDSQETQYF. The CDR3 nucleotides are TGTGCCAGCCGCCGGGACAGCCAAGAGACCCAGTACTTC.

This rearrangement joins TRBV12-3 or TRBV12-4 to TRBJ2-1; D is perhaps TRBD1 (6 bases). The V end was cut by 6 bases, the J end by 8 bases, with 14 bases between. This CDR3 spans 13 amino acids. The chain's CDR3 is CASRYQGMHEQFF. Here the CDR3 DNA reads TGTGCCAGCAGATACCAGGGGATGCATGAGCAGTTCTTC.

The CDR3 DNA is TGTGCCAGCAGGGACAGGGAGAGCAATCAGCCCCAGCATTTT. It codes for CASRDRESNQPQHF. The rearrangement joins TRBV6-5 to TRBJ1-5; 8 bases are a match to TRBD1. This CDR3 contains 14 residues. V lost 6 bases and J lost 1; bases outside the gene matches: 2. CDR1 and CDR2 (germline): MNHEY, SVGAGI.

The rearrangement joins TRBV20-1 to TRBJ1-2; TRBD1 is a possible D gene (6 bases). V dropped 4 bases and J dropped 8 bases, with 11 bases sitting between them. Germline V gene lookup returns CDR1 DFQATT and CDR2 SNEGSKA (reference sequence). There are 11 residues in the CDR3. CDR3 nucleotides: TGCAGTGCTATCAGGGGAGAAGGCTACACCTTC. It yields the protein CSAIRGEGYTF.

This chain uses TRBV7-3 with TRBJ2-6; D is ambiguous. Trimming cost V 5 bases and J 0 bases, with 8 bases left between them. The CDR3 is 15 residues long. Germline CDR1 is SGHTA and CDR2 is FQGTGA. CDR3 coding DNA: TGTGCCAGCAGCCCAACAGCCTCTGGGGCCAACGTCCTGACTTTC. Translating it yields CASSPTASGANVLTF.

The J gene is TRBJ1-1, the V gene TRBV6-5; 7 bases line up with TRBD1. The CDR3 is 15 amino acids. Germline lookup yields CDR1 MNHEY and CDR2 SVGAGI. Losses at the gene ends were 5 bases for V and 1 base for J; bases not matched to a gene: 7. This CDR3 is CASSRQGRGNTEAFF. The CDR3 DNA sequence: TGTGCCAGCAGTAGACAGGGACGGGGGAACACTGAAGCTTTCTTT.

The genes are TRBV2 and TRBJ1-6; D is perhaps TRBD1 (5 bases). This CDR3 spans 12 amino acids. Trimming left V 9 bases short and J 8 bases short, with 11 bases between. Germline CDR1 reads SNHLY; CDR2 reads FYNNEI. DNA of the CDR3: TGTGCCAGTCTAGGGGAGGATTCACCCCTCCACTTT. Protein sequence: CASLGEDSPLHF. The whole variable domain, filled in from reference TRBV2 and TRBJ1-6, reads EPEVTQTPSHQVTQMGQEVILRCVPISNHLYFYWYRQILGQKVEFLVSFYNNEISEKSEIFDDQFSVERPDGSNFTLKIRSTKLEDSAMYFCASLGEDSPLHFGNGTRLTVT.

V is TRBV15 and J is TRBJ2-3; the D gene is possibly TRBD2 (7 bases). Trimming stripped 1 base from V and 6 bases from J, with 17 bases between. The germline V gene encodes CDR1 LNHNV and CDR2 YYDKDF (reference sequence). The CDR3 totals 16 residues. CDR3 in amino acids: CATSRALGGGSDTQYF. CDR3 sequence (DNA): TGTGCCACCAGCAGAGCCCTAGGGGGGGGGTCCGATACGCAGTATTTT.